These 4 T cell receptor beta chains came from one sample sequenced in a study of identical twins. TCRdb fed the 5' RACE reads into MiXCR, producing one record per CDR3 protein. The table lists hundreds of thousands of distinct CDR3 sequences, approximately 7% of them singletons. Separately, the same data were catalogued under a study of yellow fever vaccine responses in identical twins.

Input material: memory (CD45RO+) T cells sorted from blood. Source of these receptors: a woman aged 18-35 years in good health.

This clonotype has only a few counts. The gene calls are TRBV7-2 and TRBJ2-2; TRBD2 matches 10 bases. The V segment lost 2 bases and the J segment 2 bases; nucleotides outside the gene matches: 5. Germline loops: CDR1 SGHTA, CDR2 FQGNSA. The length of the CDR3 is 17 residues. The CDR3 protein is CASSLLRTSGNTGELFF. In DNA form, the CDR3 reads TGTGCCAGCAGCTTACTCAGGACTAGCGGCAACACCGGGGAGCTGTTTTTT.

This clonotype was picked up a small number of times. The chain joins TRBV27 to TRBJ2-6; D is uncertain. V was shortened by 5 bases and J by 0 bases, with 5 bases between the two germline ends. CDR1 is MNHEY, CDR2 SMNVEV, per germline (reference sequence). This CDR3 has 14 amino acids. This chain's CDR3 is CASSPFSGANVLTF. The CDR3 DNA follows: TGTGCCAGCAGTCCCTTCTCTGGGGCCAACGTCCTGACTTTC.

This clonotype was found a few times. This rearrangement joins TRBV24-1 to TRBJ2-3, with D perhaps TRBD2 (5 bases). V was shortened by 4 bases and J by 0 bases, with 7 bases between the two germline ends. The CDR3 loop spans 14 amino acids. The germline gives CDR1 KGHDR, CDR2 SFDVKD. The DNA for the CDR3 is TGTGCCACCAGTGACCGGGAAAGCACAGATACGCAGTATTTT. It specifies CATSDRESTDTQYF.

V and J are TRBV7-8 and TRBJ1-2; TRBD1 matches at 7 bases. This CDR3 contains 15 residues. Germline trimming cut 5 bases from V and 0 bases from J; bases unmatched to any gene: 6. Germline CDR1 SGHVS, CDR2 FQNEAQ. Here the CDR3 DNA reads TGTGCCAGCAGCCCGCACAGGGGAGCTAACTATGGCTACACCTTC. Protein sequence: CASSPHRGANYGYTF.